The 21 T cell receptor beta chains given below trace back to one sample, sequenced in a study of cytomegalovirus exposure and HLA in healthy donors. The PCR contained 60 Vbeta and 13 Jbeta primers. Only in-frame clones appear in the TCRdb table, and some are missing; sequencing was by immunoSEQ multiplex PCR. The sample includes some 120,000 clones, around four fifths of them seen just once. Sequencing was performed on PBMCs. Every receptor here comes from a human donor in good health.

This chain connects TRBV5-1 to TRBJ1-2; no clear D. V lost 4 bases to trimming and J lost 2 bases, with 18 bases between them. Looked up from germline, CDR1 is SGHRS and CDR2 is YFSETQ. The CDR3 loop spans 16 amino acids. In DNA, the CDR3 is TGCGCCAGCAGCCCGGGGTGGGATGCCGTAAACTATGGCTACACCTTC. Translated: CASSPGWDAVNYGYTF.

The gene calls are TRBV7-9 and TRBJ2-7; no reliable D call. Germline V gene data show CDR1 as SEHNR and CDR2 as FQNEAQ (reference sequence). The CDR3 has 15 residues. Trimming took 2 bases from V and 3 from J, leaving 14 bases between them. The DNA of the CDR3 is TGTGCCAGCAGCTTAATGGCCAGATCAAGCTACGAGCAGTACTTC. Translated, it gives CASSLMARSSYEQYF.

The V and J genes are TRBV19 and TRBJ2-3, with a tentative D call TRBD2 (6 bases). This CDR3 contains 14 residues. Germline CDR1 and CDR2: LNHDA and SQIVND (reference sequence). Trimming removed 10 bases at V and 0 bases at J, with 14 bases between. The DNA of the CDR3 is TGTGCCACGGGACTGTTATCTAGCACAGATACGCAGTATTTT. This translates into CATGLLSSTDTQYF.

The chain carries TRBV28 and TRBJ2-5; perhaps TRBD1 as D (6 bases). This CDR3 spans 16 amino acids. V was trimmed by 1 base and J by 3 bases, leaving 15 bases between them. CDR1 and CDR2 (germline): MDHEN, SYDVKM. CDR3 bases: TGTGCCAGCAGTTTATTCCGGCGGACAGCAGAAGAGACCCAGTACTTC. Residues: CASSLFRRTAEETQYF.

The J gene is TRBJ1-1, the V gene TRBV5-6; D perhaps matches TRBD1 (5 bases). Trimming shortened V by 5 bases and J by 2 bases, and 10 bases separated the two germline ends. The CDR3 runs 13 residues. Per the germline V gene, CDR1 is SGHDT and CDR2 is YYEEEE. CDR3 sequence: CASSFRENTEAFF. The DNA for the CDR3 is TGTGCCAGCAGTTTCAGGGAAAACACTGAAGCTTTCTTT.

The chain couples TRBV7-2 to TRBJ2-7, with D possibly TRBD1 on 6 matching bases. The germline V gene has CDR1 SGHTA and CDR2 FQGNSA. V gave up 4 bases and J gave up 12 bases, with 22 bases separating them. The CDR3 runs to 14 residues. The CDR3 DNA sequence: TGTGCCAGCAGCTCTACCGGGACACTGTCTTACTGGTACTTC. This codes for CASSSTGTLSYWYF. Using reference TRBV7-2 and TRBJ2-7 for the parts outside the CDR3, the full variable domain is GAGVSQSPSNKVTEKGKDVELRCDPISGHTALYWYRQSLGQGLEFLIYFQGNSAPDKSGLPSDRFSAERTGGSVSTLTIQRTQQEDSAVYLCASSSTGTLSYWYFGPGTRLTVT.

This clone was detected a few times. The chain employs TRBV6-5 and TRBJ1-4, with 7 bases identical to TRBD1. Germline CDR1 and CDR2: MNHEY and SVGAGI. The CDR3 sequence is 14 residues long. V shed 9 bases, J shed 4 bases, and the junction held 8 bases outside the gene matches. The CDR3 nucleotides are TGTGCCAGGAGCAATACAGGGGATAATGAAAAACTGTTTTTT. Protein product: CARSNTGDNEKLFF.

The V gene is TRBV5-1, the J gene TRBJ2-5; 14 bases fit TRBD2. The CDR3 totals 18 residues. From germline, CDR1 is SGHRS and CDR2 YFSETQ. The trim removed 4 bases at V and 0 bases at J, leaving 8 bases unmatched. CDR3 in DNA: TGCGCCAGCAGCCCAGGGACTAGCGGGGGACCGTACCAAGAGACCCAGTACTTC. Translating gives CASSPGTSGGPYQETQYF.

CDR3 protein: CASSERSRGTYEQYF. CDR3 nucleotide sequence: TGTGCCAGCAGTGAGCGGTCCAGGGGGACCTACGAGCAGTACTTC. The chain joins TRBV2 to TRBJ2-7; 7 bases match TRBD1. CDR3 length: 15 amino acids. Germline CDR1 SNHLY, CDR2 FYNNEI. Trimming at V came to 3 bases and at J to 2 bases, leaving 7 bases not matched to a gene. Combining the CDR3 with reference TRBV2 and TRBJ2-7 gives the whole variable domain EPEVTQTPSHQVTQMGQEVILRCVPISNHLYFYWYRQILGQKVEFLVSFYNNEISEKSEIFDDQFSVERPDGSNFTLKIRSTKLEDSAMYFCASSERSRGTYEQYFGPGTRLTVT.

V usage is TRBV7-9 and J usage is TRBJ1-2; 7 nucleotides line up with TRBD1. CDR1 is SEHNR and CDR2 is FQNEAQ in the germline V gene (reference sequence). J was trimmed by 7 bases and V by 6 bases; bases with no gene match: 14. The CDR3 consists of 15 residues. Here the CDR3 DNA reads TGTGCCAGCAGGGCTACAGGACAGGAAGAATTTGGCTACACCTTC. Amino acids: CASRATGQEEFGYTF.

V usage is TRBV4-1 and J usage is TRBJ2-1; D not resolved. V gave up 1 base and J gave up 6 bases, with 7 bases separating them. This CDR3 has 13 amino acids. Per germline, CDR1 MGHRA and CDR2 YSYEKL. CDR3 DNA sequence: TGCGCCAGCAGCCAAGGGAGTGGCAATGAGCAGTTCTTC. Amino acid sequence: CASSQGSGNEQFF.

This rearrangement joins TRBV11-2 to TRBJ2-7; no reliable D call. Germline assignment: CDR1 SGHAT and CDR2 FQNNGV. This CDR3 has 13 residues. Trimming shortened V by 0 bases and J by 5 bases, and 8 bases separated the two germline ends. CDR3 amino acids: CASSLELLHEQYF. The CDR3 DNA follows: TGTGCCAGCAGCTTAGAACTCCTACACGAGCAGTACTTC.

The V gene is TRBV5-4, the J gene TRBJ2-3; 10 bases align to TRBD1. Trimming took 4 bases from V and 6 from J; bases not matched to a gene: 11. The germline gives CDR1 SGHNT, CDR2 YYREEE (reference sequence). The CDR3 covers 16 residues. The DNA of the CDR3 is TGTGCCAGCAGCCCCACAGCGGACAGGGGGTCCGATACGCAGTATTTT. This translates into CASSPTADRGSDTQYF.

CDR3 nucleotides: TGTGCCAGCAGCTTGGAGGCAGGGGGAAACACCATATATTTT. Its protein product is CASSLEAGGNTIYF. The V and J genes are TRBV5-4 and TRBJ1-3, with TRBD1 as a possible D gene (5 bases). The germline V gene has CDR1 SGHNT and CDR2 YYREEE (reference sequence). V was cut by 0 bases and J by 4 bases, with 8 bases left in between. The CDR3 has 14 amino acids. The full variable domain, completed using reference TRBV5-4 and TRBJ1-3, is ETGVTQSPTHLIKTRGQQVTLRCSSQSGHNTVSWYQQALGQGPQFIFQYYREEENGRGNFPPRFSGLQFPNYSSELNVNALELDDSALYLCASSLEAGGNTIYFGEGSWLTVV.

The rearrangement uses TRBV7-3 and TRBJ2-1; 7 bases are a match to TRBD1. The germline V gene has CDR1 SGHTA and CDR2 FQGTGA. V trimming: 5 bases; J trimming: 6 bases; junction bases outside the gene matches: 10. The CDR3 runs 15 residues. The CDR3 sequence is CASSLQGFEGNEQFF. The CDR3 DNA follows: TGTGCCAGCAGCCTACAGGGGTTTGAGGGCAATGAGCAGTTCTTC.

The chain recombines TRBV9 with TRBJ2-5, with 12 positions matching TRBD2. Germline values: CDR1 SGDLS, CDR2 YYNGEE. CDR3 length equals 17 residues. V trimming: 0 bases; J trimming: 4 bases; junction bases outside the gene matches: 7. CDR3 bases: TGTGCCAGCAGCGTAGGAGCTAGCGGGGGGGCGTTAGAGACCCAGTACTTC. It codes for CASSVGASGGALETQYF.

V gene TRBV6-1 combines with J gene TRBJ2-7, with D perhaps TRBD2 (7 bases). V dropped 7 bases and J dropped 2 bases, with 15 bases sitting between them. The length of the CDR3 is 14 residues. The V gene's germline CDR1 is MNHNS and CDR2 SASEGT. CDR3 sequence reads: CASILIGGPYEQYF. The CDR3 DNA reads TGTGCCAGCATCCTTATCGGGGGGCCCTACGAGCAGTACTTC.

The chain is built from TRBV5-1 and TRBJ2-5, with D perhaps TRBD1 (7 bases). V dropped 0 bases and J dropped 5 bases, with 14 bases sitting between them. CDR1 and CDR2 from the germline V gene are SGHRS and YFSETQ. The CDR3 has 15 amino acids. CDR3 in amino acids: CASSLAGGLGETQYF. CDR3 in DNA: TGCGCCAGCAGCTTGGCAGGGGGACTTGGGGAGACCCAGTACTTC.

This chain's CDR3 is CASSNSRQGRTQYF. The CDR3 coding sequence is TGTGCCAGCAGCAATTCGCGACAGGGAAGGACCCAGTACTTC. The chain is built from TRBV6-5 and TRBJ2-5; 7 bases match TRBD1. The germline V gene encodes CDR1 MNHEY and CDR2 SVGAGI. CDR3 length: 14 residues. Trimming took 6 bases from V and 7 from J; bases not matched to a gene: 11.

The chain carries TRBV29-1 and TRBJ2-3, with D perhaps matching TRBD2 (5 bases). CDR3 length: 15 amino acids. Germline CDR1 is SQVTM and CDR2 is ANQGSEA. V was shortened by 7 bases and J by 0 bases, with 17 bases between the two germline ends. The CDR3 sequence: CSARGRYTSTDTQYF. The CDR3, as DNA: TGCAGCGCACGAGGGCGGTACACTAGCACAGATACGCAGTATTTT.

The V gene is TRBV10-2, the J gene TRBJ1-1, with D possibly TRBD1 on 6 matching bases. Germline lookup yields CDR1 WSHSY and CDR2 SAAADI. The V gene lost 8 bases and the J gene lost 3 bases, with 16 bases spanning the gap. This CDR3 has 14 amino acids. CDR3 DNA: TGCGCCAGCGGCAGCAGGGGCGTGTACACTGAAGCTTTCTTT. Its protein product is CASGSRGVYTEAFF.